This note documents a single TCR beta chain sequence. Its matching antigen is unknown. Trimming took 3 bases from V and 6 from J, leaving 15 bases between them. Germline CDR1 reads KGHSH; CDR2 reads LQKENI. The CDR3 is made up of 15 amino acids. The protocol was immunoSEQ multiplex PCR, while the TCRdb copy is restricted to in-frame clones and leaves out a portion. The sample records tens of thousands of clones, roughly nine tenths being singletons. This record comes from a study of OX40 agonist ivuxolimab in advanced cancers. Study-level findings and limits: More expanded clones were seen, on average, in CD8+ T cells than in CD4+. Clonal expansion in partial responders at 0.1-3.0 mg/kg ranked among the lowest.

The gene calls are TRBV18 and TRBJ1-3, with D uncertain. The TCR sequence derives from an adult with an advanced solid tumor such as melanoma, head and neck, liver or kidney cancer. Sequenced here: CD4+ or CD8+ T cells sorted from blood, sampled in a trial of the OX40 agonist ivuxolimab. In nucleotides, the CDR3 is TGTGCCAGCTCACCGAGGCAGGATCATCAAAACACCATATATTTT. The encoded protein is CASSPRQDHQNTIYF. Looking up the rest from reference TRBV18 and TRBJ1-3 gives the full variable domain: NAGVMQNPRHLVRRRGQEARLRCSPMKGHSHVYWYRQLPEEGLKFMVYLQKENIIDESGMPKERFSAEFPKEGPSILRIQQVVRGDSAAYFCASSPRQDHQNTIYFGEGSWLTVV.